The TCR beta chain described here comes from a study of human T cells and chemical hapten exposure. For this clonotype: Antigen unknown.

The CDR3 loop spans 12 amino acids. Trimming took 5 bases from V and 7 from J, leaving 9 bases between them. CDR1 MNHEY and CDR2 SVGEGT come from the germline V gene. In TCRdb, the RACE reads were re-called with MiXCR into one record per CDR3 protein. The sample yields tens of thousands of distinct CDR3 sequences, nearly 10% seen once. The time point denotes: pre-sensitization, week 0. The sample's treatment: therapeutic diphenylcyclopropenone sensitization with weekly scalp DPC. Study-wide findings and caveats: TCRs exceeding a frequency of 1 in 1000 stayed unchanged under DPC sensitization. Against controls, expanded TCRs gave rise to significantly more large CDR3 similarity clusters.

The sequence was obtained from a middle-aged woman with alopecia areata. Some clones in this sample may be carry-over from other donors' samples. The starting material was whole blood, obtained in connection with sensitization to the hapten diphenylcyclopropenone (DPC). The chain has TRBV6-2 or TRBV6-3 and TRBJ1-5; D is uncertain. CDR3: CASSPLGQPQHF. The CDR3 bases are TGTGCCAGCAGTCCCTTGGGACAGCCCCAGCATTTT.